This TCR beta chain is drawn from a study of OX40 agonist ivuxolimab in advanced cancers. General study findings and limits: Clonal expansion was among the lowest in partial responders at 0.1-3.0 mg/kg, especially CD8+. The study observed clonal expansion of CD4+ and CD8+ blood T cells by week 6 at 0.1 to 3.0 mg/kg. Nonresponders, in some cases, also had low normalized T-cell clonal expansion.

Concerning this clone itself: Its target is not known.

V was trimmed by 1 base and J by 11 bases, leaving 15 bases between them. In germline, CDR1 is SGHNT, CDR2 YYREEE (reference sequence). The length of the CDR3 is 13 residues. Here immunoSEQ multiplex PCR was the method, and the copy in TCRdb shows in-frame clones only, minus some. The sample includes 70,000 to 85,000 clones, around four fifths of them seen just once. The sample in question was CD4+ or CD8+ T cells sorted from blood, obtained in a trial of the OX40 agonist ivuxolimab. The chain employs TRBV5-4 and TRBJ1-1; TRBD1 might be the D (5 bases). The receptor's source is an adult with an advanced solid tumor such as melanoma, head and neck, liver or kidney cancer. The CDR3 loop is CASSLWGSHGAFF. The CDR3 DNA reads TGTGCCAGCAGCTTGTGGGGGTCCCACGGGGCTTTCTTT.